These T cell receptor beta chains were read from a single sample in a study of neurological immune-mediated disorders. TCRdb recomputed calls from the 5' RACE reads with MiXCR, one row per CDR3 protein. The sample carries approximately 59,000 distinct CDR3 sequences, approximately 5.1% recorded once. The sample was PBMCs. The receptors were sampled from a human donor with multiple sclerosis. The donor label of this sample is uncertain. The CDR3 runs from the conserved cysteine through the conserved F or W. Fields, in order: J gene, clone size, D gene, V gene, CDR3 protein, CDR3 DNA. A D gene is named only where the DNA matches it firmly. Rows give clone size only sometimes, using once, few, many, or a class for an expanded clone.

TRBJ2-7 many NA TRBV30 CAWSVVSYEQYF TGTGCCTGGAGTGTAGTCAGCTACGAGCAGTACTTC
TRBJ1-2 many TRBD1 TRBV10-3 CAISESTGGKRRYGYTF TGTGCCATCAGTGAGTCGACAGGGGGCAAGCGCCGCTATGGCTACACCTTC
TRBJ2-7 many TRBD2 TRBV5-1 CASSDSTSGITYEQYF TGCGCCAGCAGCGACTCGACTAGCGGGATAACCTACGAGCAGTACTTC
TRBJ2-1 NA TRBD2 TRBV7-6 CASSSEISGGNYNEQFF TGTGCCAGCAGCTCCGAAATTAGCGGGGGGAACTACAATGAGCAGTTCTTC
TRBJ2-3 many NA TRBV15 CATRSVAEDTQYF TGTGCCACCAGGTCCGTCGCAGAAGATACGCAGTATTTT
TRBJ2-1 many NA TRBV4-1 CASRATETYNEQFF TGCGCCAGCAGGGCGACAGAGACATACAATGAGCAGTTCTTC
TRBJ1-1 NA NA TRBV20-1 CSAPSRLTEAFF TGCAGTGCGCCCTCACGGCTAACTGAAGCTTTCTTT
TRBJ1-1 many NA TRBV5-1 CASSLSVGQGEAEAFF TGCGCCAGCAGCTTGTCCGTCGGGCAGGGTGAGGCTGAAGCTTTCTTT
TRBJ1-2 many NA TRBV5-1 CASSLGTANYGYTF TGCGCCAGCAGCTTGGGGACAGCTAACTATGGCTACACCTTC
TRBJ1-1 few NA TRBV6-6 CASLISVEGTEAFF TGTGCCAGCCTCATTTCGGTGGAGGGCACTGAAGCTTTCTTT